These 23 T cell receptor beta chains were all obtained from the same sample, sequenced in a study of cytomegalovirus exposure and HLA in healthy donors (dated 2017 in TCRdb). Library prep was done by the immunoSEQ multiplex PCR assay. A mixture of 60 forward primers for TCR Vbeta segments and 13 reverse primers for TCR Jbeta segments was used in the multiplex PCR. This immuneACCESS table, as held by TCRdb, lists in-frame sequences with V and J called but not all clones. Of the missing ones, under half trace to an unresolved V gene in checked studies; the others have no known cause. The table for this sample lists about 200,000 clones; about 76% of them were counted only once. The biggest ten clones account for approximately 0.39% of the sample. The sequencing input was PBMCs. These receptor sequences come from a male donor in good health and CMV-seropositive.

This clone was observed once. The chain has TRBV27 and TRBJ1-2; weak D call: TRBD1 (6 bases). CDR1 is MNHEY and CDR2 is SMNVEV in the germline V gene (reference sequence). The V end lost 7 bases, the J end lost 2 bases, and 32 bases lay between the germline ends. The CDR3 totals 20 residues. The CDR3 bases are TGTGCCAGCAAAACATTACCCCACCTATCCGCCAACACAGGGAACTATGGCTACACCTTC. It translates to CASKTLPHLSANTGNYGYTF.

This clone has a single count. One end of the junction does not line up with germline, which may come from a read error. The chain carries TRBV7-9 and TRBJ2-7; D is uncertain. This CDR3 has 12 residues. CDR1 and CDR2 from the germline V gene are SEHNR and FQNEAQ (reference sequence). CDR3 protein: CSSSLGVYEQYF. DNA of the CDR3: TGTTCCAGCAGCTTAGGAGTCTACGAGCAGTACTTC.

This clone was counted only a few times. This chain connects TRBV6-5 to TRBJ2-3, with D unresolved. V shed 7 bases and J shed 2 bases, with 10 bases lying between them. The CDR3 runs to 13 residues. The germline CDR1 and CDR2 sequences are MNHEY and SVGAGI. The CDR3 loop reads CASTSGLTDTQYF. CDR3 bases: TGTGCCAGCACCAGTGGCCTCACAGATACGCAGTATTTT.

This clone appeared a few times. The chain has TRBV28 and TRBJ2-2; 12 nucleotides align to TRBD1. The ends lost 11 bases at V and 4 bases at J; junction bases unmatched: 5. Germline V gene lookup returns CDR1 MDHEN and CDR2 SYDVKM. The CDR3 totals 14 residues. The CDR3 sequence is CAGGTGGATGELFF. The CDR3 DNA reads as TGTGCCGGTGGGACAGGGGGCGCCACCGGGGAGCTGTTTTTT.

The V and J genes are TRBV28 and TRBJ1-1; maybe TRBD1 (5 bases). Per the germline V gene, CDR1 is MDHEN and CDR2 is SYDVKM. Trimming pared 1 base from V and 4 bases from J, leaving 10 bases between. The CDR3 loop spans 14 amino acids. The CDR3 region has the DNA TGTGCCAGCAGTTTATTGACAGTTGCCACTGAAGCTTTCTTT. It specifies CASSLLTVATEAFF.

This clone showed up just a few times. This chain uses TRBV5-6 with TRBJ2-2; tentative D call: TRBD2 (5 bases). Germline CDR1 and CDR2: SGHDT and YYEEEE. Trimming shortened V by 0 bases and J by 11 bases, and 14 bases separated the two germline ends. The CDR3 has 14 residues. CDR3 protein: CASSLGFGLPELFF. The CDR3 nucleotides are TGTGCCAGCAGCTTGGGGTTCGGACTCCCAGAGCTGTTTTTT.

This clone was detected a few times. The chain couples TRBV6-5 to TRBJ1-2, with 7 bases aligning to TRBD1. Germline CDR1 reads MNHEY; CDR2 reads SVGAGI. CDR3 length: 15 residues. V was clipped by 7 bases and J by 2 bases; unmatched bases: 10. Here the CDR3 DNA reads TGTGCCAGCACCCGGGACAGCCAGAGCAACTATGGCTACACCTTC. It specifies CASTRDSQSNYGYTF.

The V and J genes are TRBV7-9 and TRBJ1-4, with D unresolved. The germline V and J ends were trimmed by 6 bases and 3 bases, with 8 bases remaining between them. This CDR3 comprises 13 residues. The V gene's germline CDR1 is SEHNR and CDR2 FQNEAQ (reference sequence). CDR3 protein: CASRGRSNEKLFF. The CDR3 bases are TGTGCCAGCAGGGGCAGATCTAATGAAAAACTGTTTTTT.

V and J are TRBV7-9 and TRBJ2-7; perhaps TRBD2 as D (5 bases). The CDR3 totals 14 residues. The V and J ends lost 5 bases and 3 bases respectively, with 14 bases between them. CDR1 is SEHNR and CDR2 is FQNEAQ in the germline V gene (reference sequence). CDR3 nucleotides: TGTGCCAGCAGCGAAAACGGAGGATACTACGAGCAGTACTTC. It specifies CASSENGGYYEQYF. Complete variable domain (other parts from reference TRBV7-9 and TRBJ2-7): DTGVSQNPRHKITKRGQNVTFRCDPISEHNRLYWYRQTLGQGPEFLTYFQNEAQLEKSRLLSDRFSAERPKGSFSTLEIQRTEQGDSAMYLCASSENGGYYEQYFGPGTRLTVT.

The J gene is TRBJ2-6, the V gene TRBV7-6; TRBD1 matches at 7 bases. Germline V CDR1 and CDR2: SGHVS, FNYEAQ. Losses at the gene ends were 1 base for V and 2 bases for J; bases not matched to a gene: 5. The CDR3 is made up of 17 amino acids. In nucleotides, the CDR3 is TGTGCCAGCAGCTTAGAGGGCAGGGGGACTGGGGCCAACGTCCTGACTTTC. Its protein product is CASSLEGRGTGANVLTF.

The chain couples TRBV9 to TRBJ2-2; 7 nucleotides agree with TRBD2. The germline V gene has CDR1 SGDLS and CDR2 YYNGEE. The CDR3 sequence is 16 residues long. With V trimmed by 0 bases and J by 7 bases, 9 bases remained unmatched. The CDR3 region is CASSVAGEGHVGELFF. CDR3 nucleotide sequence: TGTGCCAGCAGCGTAGCCGGGGAGGGCCATGTCGGGGAGCTGTTTTTT.

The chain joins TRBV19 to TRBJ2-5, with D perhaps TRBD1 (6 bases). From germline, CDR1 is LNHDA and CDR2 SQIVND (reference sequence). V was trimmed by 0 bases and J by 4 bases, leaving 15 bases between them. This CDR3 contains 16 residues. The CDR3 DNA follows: TGTGCCAGTAGTATAGACGTAACAGGGAGACTAGAGACCCAGTACTTC. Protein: CASSIDVTGRLETQYF.

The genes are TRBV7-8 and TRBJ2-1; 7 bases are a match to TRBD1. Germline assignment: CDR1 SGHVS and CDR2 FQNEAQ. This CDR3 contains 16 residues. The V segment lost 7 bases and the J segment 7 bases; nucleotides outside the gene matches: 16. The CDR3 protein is CASIVSPSTGPNEQFF. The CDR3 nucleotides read TGTGCCAGCATCGTCTCACCTTCGACAGGGCCAAATGAGCAGTTCTTC.

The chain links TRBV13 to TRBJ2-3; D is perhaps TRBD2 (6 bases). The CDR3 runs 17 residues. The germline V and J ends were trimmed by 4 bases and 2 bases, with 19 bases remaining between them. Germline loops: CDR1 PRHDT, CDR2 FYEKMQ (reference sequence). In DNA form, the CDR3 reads TGTGCCAGCAGCTCCTTGGGGTCCAGGGAGGACACAGATACGCAGTATTTT. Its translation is CASSSLGSREDTDTQYF. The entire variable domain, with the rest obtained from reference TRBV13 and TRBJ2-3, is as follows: AAGVIQSPRHLIKEKRETATLKCYPIPRHDTVYWYQQGPGQDPQFLISFYEKMQSDKGSIPDRFSAQQFSDYHSELNMSSLELGDSALYFCASSSLGSREDTDTQYFGPGTRLTVL.

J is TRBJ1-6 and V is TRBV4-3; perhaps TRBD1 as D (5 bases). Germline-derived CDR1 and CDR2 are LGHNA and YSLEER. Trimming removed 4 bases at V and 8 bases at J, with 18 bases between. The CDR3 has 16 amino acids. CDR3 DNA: TGCGCCAGCAGCCTAGGGGAGGGGCCGGCATATTCACCCCTCCACTTT. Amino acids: CASSLGEGPAYSPLHF.

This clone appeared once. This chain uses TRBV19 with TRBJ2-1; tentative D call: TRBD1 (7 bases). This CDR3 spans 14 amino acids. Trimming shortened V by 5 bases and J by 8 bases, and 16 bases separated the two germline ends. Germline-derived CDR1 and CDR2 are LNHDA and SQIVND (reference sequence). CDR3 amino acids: CASSRETGRHEQFF. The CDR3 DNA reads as TGTGCCAGTAGTCGAGAGACAGGGAGGCATGAGCAGTTCTTC. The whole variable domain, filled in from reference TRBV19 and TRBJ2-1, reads DGGITQSPKYLFRKEGQNVTLSCEQNLNHDAMYWYRQDPGQGLRLIYYSQIVNDFQKGDIAEGYSVSREKKESFPLTVTSAQKNPTAFYLCASSRETGRHEQFFGPGTRLTVL.

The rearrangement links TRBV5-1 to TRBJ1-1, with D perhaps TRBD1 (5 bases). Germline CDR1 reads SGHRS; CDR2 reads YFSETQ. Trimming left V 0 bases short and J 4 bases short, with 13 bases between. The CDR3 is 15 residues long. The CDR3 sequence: CASSLVRGSGTEAFF. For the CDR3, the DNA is TGCGCCAGCAGCTTGGTGAGGGGTAGCGGCACTGAAGCTTTCTTT.

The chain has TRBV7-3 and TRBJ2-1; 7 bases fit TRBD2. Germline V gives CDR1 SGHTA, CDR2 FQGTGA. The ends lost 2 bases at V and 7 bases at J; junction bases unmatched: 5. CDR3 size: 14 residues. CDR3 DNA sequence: TGTGCCAGCAGCTTATTGGCTAGCGGAAATGAGCAGTTCTTC. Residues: CASSLLASGNEQFF.

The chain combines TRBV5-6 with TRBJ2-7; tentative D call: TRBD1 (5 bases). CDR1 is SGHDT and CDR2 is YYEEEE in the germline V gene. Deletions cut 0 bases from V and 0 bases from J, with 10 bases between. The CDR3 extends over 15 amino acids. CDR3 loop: CASSLEGLSSYEQYF. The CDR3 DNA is TGTGCCAGCAGCTTGGAGGGGCTCAGCTCCTACGAGCAGTACTTC.

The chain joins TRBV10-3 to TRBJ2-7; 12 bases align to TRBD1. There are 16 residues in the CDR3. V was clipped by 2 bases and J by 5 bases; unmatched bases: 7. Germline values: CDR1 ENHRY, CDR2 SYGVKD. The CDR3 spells CAISETEGQGADEQYF. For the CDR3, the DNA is TGTGCCATCAGTGAGACCGAGGGACAGGGGGCGGACGAGCAGTACTTC.

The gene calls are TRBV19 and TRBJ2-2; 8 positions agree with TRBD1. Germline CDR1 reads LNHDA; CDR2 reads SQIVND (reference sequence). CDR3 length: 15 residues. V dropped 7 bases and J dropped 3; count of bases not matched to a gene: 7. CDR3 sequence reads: CASTVRQGYTGELFF. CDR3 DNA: TGTGCCAGTACAGTGAGACAGGGGTACACCGGGGAGCTGTTTTTT.

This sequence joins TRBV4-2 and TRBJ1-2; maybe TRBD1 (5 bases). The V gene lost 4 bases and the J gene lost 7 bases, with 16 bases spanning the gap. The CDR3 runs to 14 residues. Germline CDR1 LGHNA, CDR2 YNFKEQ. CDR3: CASSLGEGGGGYTF. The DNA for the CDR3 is TGTGCCAGCAGCCTGGGGGAAGGCGGGGGTGGCTACACCTTC.

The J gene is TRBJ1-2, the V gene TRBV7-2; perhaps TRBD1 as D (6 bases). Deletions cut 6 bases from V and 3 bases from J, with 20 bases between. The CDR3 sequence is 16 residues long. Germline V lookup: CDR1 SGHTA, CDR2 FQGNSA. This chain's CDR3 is CASSNSTGTFYYGYTF. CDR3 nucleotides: TGTGCCAGCAGTAACTCTACAGGGACCTTTTACTATGGCTACACCTTC.